What follows are 28 T cell receptor beta chains derived from one specimen sequenced in a study of shared clonotypes between healthy human individuals. The protocol was immunoSEQ multiplex PCR, while the TCRdb copy is restricted to in-frame clones and leaves out a portion. Found here are hundreds of thousands of clones, around four fifths of them singletons; the top ten hold around 1.7%. The material sequenced was memory CD4+ T cells sorted from blood. Subset of the sample: CD45RA-negative fraction. These receptors originate from a woman under 40 in good health.

On this clone itself: Within the sample, other DNA sequences also encode this same CDR3. The rearrangement uses TRBV7-9 and TRBJ2-3; no definite D call. Per the germline V gene, CDR1 is SEHNR and CDR2 is FQNEAQ (reference sequence). V was trimmed by 5 bases and J by 6 bases, leaving 6 bases between them. CDR3 length: 11 residues. The CDR3 sequence: CASSRTDTQYF. CDR3 DNA sequence: TGTGCCAGCAGCCGAACGGATACGCAGTATTTT.

The V and J genes are TRBV28 and TRBJ2-5; TRBD2 matches 10 bases. V lost 5 bases and J lost 14; bases outside the gene matches: 11. The CDR3 covers 13 residues. Germline CDR1 and CDR2: MDHEN and SYDVKM. The CDR3 sequence: CASSLETSGRTYF. DNA of the CDR3: TGTGCCAGCAGTCTCGAGACTAGCGGGCGAACCTACTTC.

The V gene is TRBV7-3, the J gene TRBJ2-5, with D maybe TRBD2 (6 bases). Matching the DNA end better, TRBJ2-7 makes the J call doubtful. Germline V gene lookup returns CDR1 SGHTA and CDR2 FQGTGA. The CDR3 is 14 residues long. CDR3 nucleotides: TGTGCCAGCAGCCAAGGGACTGGGTACTACGAGCAGTACTTC. It encodes CASSQGTGYYEQYF.

The chain joins TRBV7-8 to TRBJ2-3; 9 bases agree with TRBD2. The V and J ends lost 5 bases and 3 bases, in that order; junction bases with no gene match: 9. Per the germline V gene, CDR1 is SGHVS and CDR2 is FQNEAQ. This CDR3 spans 16 amino acids. The chain's CDR3 is CASSPSGRRGTDTQYF. The CDR3 DNA reads TGTGCCAGCAGCCCCAGCGGGAGGAGGGGGACAGATACGCAGTATTTT.

The V call is TRBV5-1, the J call TRBJ2-3, with D perhaps being TRBD1 or TRBD2 (6 bases each). CDR3 size: 15 residues. Deletions cut 3 bases from V and 2 bases from J, with 13 bases between. CDR1 and CDR2 from the germline V gene are SGHRS and YFSETQ. Here the CDR3 reads CASSSVGGVTDTQYF. The CDR3 coding sequence is TGCGCCAGCAGCTCCGTGGGGGGCGTCACAGATACGCAGTATTTT. Supplemented by reference TRBV5-1 and TRBJ2-3, the full variable domain reads KAGVTQTPRYLIKTRGQQVTLSCSPISGHRSVSWYQQTPGQGLQFLFEYFSETQRNKGNFPGRFSGRQFSNSRSEMNVSTLELGDSALYLCASSSVGGVTDTQYFGPGTRLTVL.

The genes are TRBV28 and TRBJ1-1, with TRBD1 matching 7 bases. The V gene end was trimmed by 4 bases and the J gene end by 4 bases; junction bases not matched to a gene: 9. Germline-derived CDR1 and CDR2 are MDHEN and SYDVKM. The CDR3 spans 15 residues. This CDR3 reads CASSSPPRTGTEAFF. The CDR3 DNA is TGTGCCAGCAGTTCCCCGCCCCGGACAGGCACTGAAGCTTTCTTT.

The gene calls are TRBV9 and TRBJ2-3, with 14 bases aligning to TRBD2. The CDR3 runs to 16 residues. Germline V CDR1 and CDR2: SGDLS, YYNGEE. Trimming cost V 3 bases and J 4 bases; bases outside gene matches: 4. The CDR3 here is CASSAGTSGSSDTQYF. CDR3 coding DNA: TGTGCCAGCAGCGCCGGGACTAGCGGGAGCTCAGATACGCAGTATTTT. The variable domain in full, with the rest retrieved from reference TRBV9 and TRBJ2-3, is DSGVTQTPKHLITATGQRVTLRCSPRSGDLSVYWYQQSLDQGLQFLIQYYNGEERAKGNILERFSAQQFPDLHSELNLSSLELGDSALYFCASSAGTSGSSDTQYFGPGTRLTVL.

The rearrangement joins TRBV6-4 to TRBJ2-3, with TRBD2 identical over 14 bases. Trimming took 6 bases from V and 3 from J; bases not matched to a gene: 2. Germline V gene sequence: CDR1 MRHNA, CDR2 SNTAGT. This CDR3 has 15 residues. CDR3 region: CASRRLAGGTDTQYF. CDR3 nucleotides: TGTGCCAGCAGACGACTAGCGGGAGGGACAGATACGCAGTATTTT.

This clone was recorded once. The V gene is TRBV18, the J gene TRBJ1-2; a possible D gene is TRBD1 (5 bases). V was trimmed by 5 bases and J by 0 bases, leaving 13 bases between them. Germline loops: CDR1 KGHSH, CDR2 LQKENI. This CDR3 comprises 15 residues. CDR3 in DNA: TGTGCCAGCTCATCTTCTGTGACAGCTAACTATGGCTACACCTTC. Residues: CASSSSVTANYGYTF.

The CDR3 nucleotides are TGCGCCAGCAGCCGAGACGCGGGGCCTTCCTCTGGAAACACCATATATTTT. Translation gives CASSRDAGPSSGNTIYF. The chain links TRBV5-1 to TRBJ1-3; tentatively, D is TRBD1 (5 bases). V was clipped by 4 bases and J by 0 bases, with 17 bases between them. In germline, CDR1 is SGHRS, CDR2 YFSETQ. The CDR3 totals 17 residues.

The V gene is TRBV6-5, the J gene TRBJ2-3; 9 bases are shared with TRBD2. Germline V CDR1 and CDR2: MNHEY, SVGAGI. The J segment lost 4 bases and the V segment lost 5 bases, leaving 7 bases of the junction unmatched. CDR3 length: 15 residues. The CDR3 is CASSPRAGGPDTQYF. The CDR3 nucleotides are TGTGCCAGCAGTCCTCGGGCGGGAGGGCCAGATACGCAGTATTTT.

The genes are TRBV5-1 and TRBJ2-7; D remains ambiguous. Looked up from germline, CDR1 is SGHRS and CDR2 is YFSETQ. Trimming left V 1 base short and J 7 bases short, with 21 bases between. This CDR3 has 16 amino acids. The CDR3 protein is CASSLSGTTTTWEQYF. The CDR3 DNA follows: TGCGCCAGCAGCTTGTCCGGAACGACAACAACGTGGGAGCAGTACTTC.

The J gene is TRBJ2-7, the V gene TRBV6-5, with 7 bases that match TRBD1. The CDR3 spans 15 residues. V gave up 4 bases and J gave up 5 bases; unmatched junction bases: 11. Looked up from germline, CDR1 is MNHEY and CDR2 is SVGAGI. CDR3 loop: CASSSPDRGLDEQYF. CDR3 coding DNA: TGTGCCAGCAGTTCCCCGGATAGGGGGCTAGACGAGCAGTACTTC.

About this clone: This specimen includes other DNA sequences encoding the same CDR3. The DNA for the CDR3 is TGCGCCAGCAGCACAGGGACCGAGAACACCGGGGAGCTGTTTTTT. This gives the protein CASSTGTENTGELFF. The V call is TRBV5-1, the J call TRBJ2-2; D is possibly TRBD1 (6 bases). The V end was cut by 4 bases, the J end by 1 base, with 11 bases between. The CDR3 covers 15 residues. Germline values: CDR1 SGHRS, CDR2 YFSETQ. The full variable domain, in which reference TRBV5-1 and TRBJ2-2 provide the parts outside the CDR3, is KAGVTQTPRYLIKTRGQQVTLSCSPISGHRSVSWYQQTPGQGLQFLFEYFSETQRNKGNFPGRFSGRQFSNSRSEMNVSTLELGDSALYLCASSTGTENTGELFFGEGSRLTVL.

This rearrangement joins TRBV18 to TRBJ1-4; 7 bases are shared with TRBD1. Germline V gene sequence: CDR1 KGHSH, CDR2 LQKENI. This CDR3 has 16 residues. V lost 0 bases, J lost 10 bases, and 11 bases stayed unmatched. CDR3 sequence (DNA): TGTGCCAGCTCACCACCGGCGATCAGGGGGTCTAGAAAACTGTTTTTT. Translation gives CASSPPAIRGSRKLFF.

J is TRBJ1-4 and V is TRBV2, with TRBD1 as a possible D gene (5 bases). Looked up from germline, CDR1 is SNHLY and CDR2 is FYNNEI. The CDR3 loop spans 16 amino acids. Between the trimmed V and J ends, which lost 3 bases and 3 bases, there was a span of 14 bases. CDR3 protein: CASSEQGAAANEKLFF. The CDR3, as DNA: TGTGCCAGCAGTGAGCAGGGCGCTGCGGCTAATGAAAAACTGTTTTTT.

The V and J genes are TRBV25-1 and TRBJ1-5; D not resolved. The length of the CDR3 is 15 residues. With 1 base removed from V and 6 bases from J, the gap between germline ends came to 13 bases. CDR1 MGHDK and CDR2 SYGVNS come from the germline V gene. As DNA, the CDR3 is TGTGCCAGCAGTGAATCTGGACTAAGCGGTCAGCCCCAGCATTTT. It encodes CASSESGLSGQPQHF.

V and J are TRBV6-1 and TRBJ2-7, with 7 bases fitting TRBD1. Germline V lookup: CDR1 MNHNS, CDR2 SASEGT. The length of the CDR3 is 15 residues. J was trimmed by 3 bases and V by 5 bases; bases with no gene match: 10. The CDR3, as DNA: TGTGCCAGCAGTCTGACAGGGTGGGAAGACTACGAGCAGTACTTC. Translating gives CASSLTGWEDYEQYF.

The chain combines TRBV7-8 with TRBJ2-3; TRBD2 matches 7 bases. Germline CDR1 reads SGHVS; CDR2 reads FQNEAQ. This CDR3 is 16 amino acids long. The V segment lost 0 bases and the J segment 4 bases; nucleotides outside the gene matches: 7. The CDR3 region has the DNA TGTGCCAGCAGCTTAGCGCTCGCTAGCGGACCAGATACGCAGTATTTT. Protein: CASSLALASGPDTQYF.

This clone was seen at least ten times. V is TRBV11-2 and J is TRBJ2-7; perhaps TRBD2 as D (5 bases). V was cut by 3 bases and J by 3 bases, with 15 bases left in between. The CDR3 loop spans 15 amino acids. The germline CDR1 and CDR2 sequences are SGHAT and FQNNGV. CDR3 DNA sequence: TGTGCCAGCAGCTTCCAAGCGGAGATCCACTACGAGCAGTACTTC. This sequence encodes CASSFQAEIHYEQYF.

This clone was counted a single time. The rearrangement joins TRBV5-8 to TRBJ2-7; weak D call: TRBD1 (6 bases). This CDR3 is 15 amino acids long. Germline CDR1 SGHTS, CDR2 YDEGEE. V lost 4 bases, J lost 0 bases, and 14 bases lay in between. The CDR3 DNA reads TGTGCCAGCAGCGTGCGACAGGACTTCTCCTACGAGCAGTACTTC. It yields the protein CASSVRQDFSYEQYF.

This chain joins TRBV5-6 and TRBJ2-5; TRBD1 might be the D (5 bases). The CDR3 extends over 15 amino acids. V gave up 3 bases and J gave up 4 bases, with 16 bases separating them. CDR1 and CDR2 from the germline V gene are SGHDT and YYEEEE. The CDR3, as DNA: TGTGCCAGCAGCTCACCCAGGGCGAAGCGAGAGACCCAGTACTTC. The encoded protein is CASSSPRAKRETQYF.

This CDR3 is CASSIRAGTLNQPQHF. DNA for the CDR3: TGTGCCAGTAGTATTAGGGCCGGGACACTTAATCAGCCCCAGCATTTT. The chain recombines TRBV19 with TRBJ1-5; perhaps TRBD1 as D (6 bases). V was cut by 3 bases and J by 4 bases, with 16 bases left in between. Germline CDR1 and CDR2: LNHDA and SQIVND (reference sequence). The CDR3 has 16 residues.

This clone was observed a single time. V is TRBV2 and J is TRBJ2-1; D is undetermined. The CDR3 length is 11 residues. The V and J ends lost 8 bases and 6 bases respectively, with 8 bases between them. Germline values: CDR1 SNHLY, CDR2 FYNNEI. CDR3 sequence reads: CASSEINEQFF. The CDR3 nucleotides are TGTGCCAGCTCTGAGATCAATGAGCAGTTCTTC.

The chain joins TRBV25-1 to TRBJ2-4; D is perhaps TRBD1 (7 bases). Germline assignment: CDR1 MGHDK and CDR2 SYGVNS. V gave up 3 bases and J gave up 1 base, with 10 bases separating them. The CDR3 runs 15 residues. The CDR3 protein is CASSESGGAKNIQYF. The CDR3 coding sequence is TGTGCCAGCAGTGAGTCAGGGGGGGCCAAAAACATTCAGTACTTC.

The chain links TRBV19 to TRBJ2-1; the D is unclear. The CDR3 runs 16 residues. Germline V gene data show CDR1 as LNHDA and CDR2 as SQIVND (reference sequence). Trimming took 3 bases from V and 5 from J, leaving 17 bases between them. CDR3 sequence reads: CASSIARVGVHNEQFF. The CDR3 coding sequence is TGTGCCAGTAGTATTGCCCGGGTTGGTGTTCACAATGAGCAGTTCTTC.

The chain carries TRBV10-2 and TRBJ1-5; D is unclear. The CDR3 contains 12 residues. Germline assignment: CDR1 WSHSY and CDR2 SAAADI. The ends were cut back, 3 bases at V and 7 bases at J, with 7 bases in the middle. The chain's CDR3 is CASSDGGQPQHF. The CDR3 DNA is TGCGCCAGCAGTGATGGTGGGCAGCCCCAGCATTTT.

The V and J genes are TRBV19 and TRBJ2-7, with a possible D match to TRBD2 (6 bases). Germline V gene sequence: CDR1 LNHDA, CDR2 SQIVND (reference sequence). The CDR3 contains 15 residues. V lost 5 bases and J lost 5, with 19 bases in between. This CDR3 is CASSCLRARDNEQYF. CDR3 in DNA: TGTGCCAGTAGTTGTTTACGTGCGCGGGATAACGAGCAGTACTTC.